The sequence of this T cell receptor (beta chain) was determined in a study of monozygotic twins with inflammatory bowel disease. Overall study results and limits: No single strong signal or clonotype associated with IBD was supported.

The UMIs carried a 6-nucleotide sample barcode, and they were added by template switching. Each CDR3 protein gets one entry in TCRdb, which reprocessed the 5' RACE reads and gives no DNA. The sample holds around 380,000 distinct CDR3 sequences. The CDR3 is 13 amino acids. Germline CDR1 SGHTA, CDR2 FQGNSA. On this clonotype itself: As yet, its antigen is unknown.

V is TRBV7-2 and J is TRBJ2-1. The sample comprised blood. The sequence derives from a human donor with ulcerative colitis or Crohn's disease, or a healthy co-twin of an affected twin (not recorded which). This CDR3 reads CASSYHRGNEQFF.